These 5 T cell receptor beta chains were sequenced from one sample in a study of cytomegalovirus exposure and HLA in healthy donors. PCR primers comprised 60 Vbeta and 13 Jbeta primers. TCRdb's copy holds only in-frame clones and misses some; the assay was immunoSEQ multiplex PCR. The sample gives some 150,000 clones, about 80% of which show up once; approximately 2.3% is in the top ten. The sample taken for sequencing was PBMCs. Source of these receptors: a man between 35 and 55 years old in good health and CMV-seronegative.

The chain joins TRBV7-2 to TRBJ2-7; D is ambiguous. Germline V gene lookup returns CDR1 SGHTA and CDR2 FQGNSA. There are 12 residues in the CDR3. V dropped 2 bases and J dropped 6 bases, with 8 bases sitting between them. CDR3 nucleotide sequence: TGTGCCAGCAGCTTAATCTCCCTCGAGCAGTACTTC. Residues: CASSLISLEQYF.

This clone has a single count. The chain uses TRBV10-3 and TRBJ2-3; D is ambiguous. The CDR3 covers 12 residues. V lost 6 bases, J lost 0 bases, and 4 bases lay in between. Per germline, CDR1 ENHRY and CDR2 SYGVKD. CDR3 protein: CAISTSTDTQYF. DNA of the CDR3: TGTGCCATCAGCACTAGCACAGATACGCAGTATTTT.

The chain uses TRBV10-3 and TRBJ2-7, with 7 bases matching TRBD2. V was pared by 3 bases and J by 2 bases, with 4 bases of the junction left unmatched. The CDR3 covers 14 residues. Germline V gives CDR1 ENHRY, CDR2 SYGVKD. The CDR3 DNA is TGTGCCATCAGTGAACCGGGACTACCCTACGAGCAGTACTTC. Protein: CAISEPGLPYEQYF.

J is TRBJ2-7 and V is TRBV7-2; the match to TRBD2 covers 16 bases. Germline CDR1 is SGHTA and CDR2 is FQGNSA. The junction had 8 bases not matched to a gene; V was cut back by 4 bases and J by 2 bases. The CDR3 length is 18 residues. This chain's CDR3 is CASSSGTSGRVLTYEQYF. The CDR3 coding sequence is TGTGCCAGCAGCTCAGGGACTAGCGGGAGGGTCCTTACCTACGAGCAGTACTTC. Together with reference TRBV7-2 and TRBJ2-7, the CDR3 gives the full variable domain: GAGVSQSPSNKVTEKGKDVELRCDPISGHTALYWYRQSLGQGLEFLIYFQGNSAPDKSGLPSDRFSAERTGGSVSTLTIQRTQQEDSAVYLCASSSGTSGRVLTYEQYFGPGTRLTVT.

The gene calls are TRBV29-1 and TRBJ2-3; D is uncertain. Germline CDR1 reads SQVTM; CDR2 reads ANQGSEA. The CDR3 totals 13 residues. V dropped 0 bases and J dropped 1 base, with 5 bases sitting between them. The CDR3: CSVEDPGTDTQYF. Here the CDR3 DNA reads TGCAGCGTTGAAGATCCGGGCACAGATACGCAGTATTTT.